This T cell receptor (beta chain) stems from a study of blood T cell repertoires in COVID-19. For the study at large: Samples came from the United States, Italy and Spain, spanning acute and convalescent COVID-19. The cDNA or gDNA used as material had been derived from T cells, B-cell-depleted T cells, or PBMCs.

Authors' analysis steps: From reference gene primer amplification, estimates of nucleated cell counts were derived. The protocol was immunoSEQ multiplex PCR, while the TCRdb copy is restricted to in-frame clones and leaves out a portion. For V, J and clone size, that table is used; D and trimming come from the DNA. This sample has 250,000 to 350,000 clones; about nine tenths occur once, and the top ten carry 0.85% to 0.95%. CDR3 size: 16 residues. Germline CDR1 MDHEN, CDR2 SYDVKM. V dropped 2 bases and J dropped 3; count of bases not matched to a gene: 7. The sequence came from a woman in her 40s who had recovered from COVID-19. The rearrangement links TRBV28 to TRBJ1-5; TRBD1 matches 7 bases. The sequencing sample was made of peripheral blood. This chain's CDR3 is CASSLRAGQYNQPQHF. DNA for the CDR3: TGTGCCAGCAGTTTACGGGCGGGACAGTACAATCAGCCCCAGCATTTT.